The present entry profiles one TCR beta chain with its context. There is no known antigen for this receptor. No much larger clone exists at a distance of one base, and base qualities are not known. The source of the sample is a study of beta chain features in type 1 diabetes (dated by TCRdb to the late 2010s). About the investigation overall: Mean age, gender distribution, total cell number and subset yield did not differ between patients and healthy donors. Regulatory and stem cell-like memory subsets were isolated from only 8 patients and roughly 8 healthy donors, whereas naive and central memory subsets came from all 30 or so donors. A total of about 100 million sorted cells were examined across all samples, and RNA yield correlated strongly with the number of cells per subset. The study compared TCRB repertoires of sorted circulating CD4+ T cell subsets between recently diagnosed type 1 diabetes patients and matched healthy donors. Study-level results and caveats: Because small numbers of individuals were included in the HLA sub-analyses, any influence of HLA type on TCRB rearrangement was left unresolved. Fewer insertions and more nucleotide deletions at VDJ recombination sites were observed in patients with type 1 diabetes, implying thymic rearrangement abnormalities. Because cDNA was sequenced instead of genomic DNA, activated cells with high expression could be over-represented, although the groups did not differ in activation or CD3 levels. PCR might favor shorter templates, but patient and control samples were amplified and corrected together, so any skew would affect both groups equally. A moderate but significant shortening of TCRB CDR3 length was observed in type 1 diabetes patients in all four CD4+ subsets. Naive, central memory and regulatory TCRB repertoires appeared to be more similar among patients than among healthy donors.

The High Capacity cDNA Reverse Transcription Kit was used to reverse transcribe all of the isolated RNA, meaning that expressed TCRB transcripts were what got sequenced. Naive, central memory and regulatory T cell samples underwent deep immunoSEQ sequencing, averaging about 3.5 million total reads per sample. Sorted cells were lysed in RLT buffer and RNA was extracted with DNase-treated RNeasy Micro or Mini kits, depending on cell number. Each cell subset was processed separately to prevent cross-contamination, with patient and healthy donor samples processed together. The immunoSEQ multiplex PCR was used to amplify TCRB sequences from cDNA, generating 87-bp fragments that spanned the CDR3 region. The amplicons were sequenced using the Illumina HiSeq platform. Per the source publication's procedure: Synthetic template baselines were used to correct PCR bias computationally, reads within Hamming distance 2 were collapsed together, and singletons that could not be merged were discarded. Reads were aligned against IMGT to assign V, D and J genes, CDR3 length and insertions or deletions at six rearrangement sites. Within each subset, clonotype counts were normalized to sorted cell number, and only after that were true diversity and Gini coefficients computed with the tcR R package. The overlap coefficient, calculated on TCRB nucleotide sequences, was used to measure repertoire sharing. As a proxy for the pre-selection repertoire, out-of-frame TCRB sequences from naive cells were analyzed. Not all clones reach the TCRdb copy of this immuneACCESS table, which keeps in-frame sequences only. Checked studies attribute under half of the gap to unresolved V genes and leave the rest unexplained. The V and J calls and clone size were taken over from that table, and D and trimming were inferred from the DNA. Recorded for this sample are about 270,000 clones; roughly an eighth of them occurred a single time. The top ten clonotypes cover 0.017% of the sample.

From each donor, a single peripheral blood sample of 95 to 150 mL on average was drawn into heparinised tubes. Naive, central memory, regulatory and stem cell-like memory CD4+ T cells were sorted on a BD FACSAria II using a panel including CD45RO, CCR7, CD25, CD127, CD95 and CD27. Purity was above 95% for every sorted population. PBMCs were isolated immediately by Lymphoprep density gradient centrifugation and stained directly without culture. So that batch effects would be minimized, each experiment stained and sorted samples in pairs, pairing one healthy donor with one patient. According to the germline V gene (reference sequence), CDR1 reads SEHNR and CDR2 reads FQNEAQ. The junction shows trimming of 3 bases on V and 1 base on J, and the gene matches do not reach 4 bases of it. The cysteine opens and the phenylalanine closes a CDR3 of 15 amino acids. The read is trimmed to its CDR3 DNA, 45 bases read in frame from base 1.

The TCR was taken from a man aged 25-45 years with type 1 diabetes. Sequencing was carried out using naive CD4+ T cells from blood. The sample's cell subset or site, from its label and the paper: true naive CD4+ T cells. The sequence links TRBV7-9 to TRBJ2-3; 7 central bases correspond to TRBD1. This receptor has the CDR3 CASSFGQGGTDTQYF. The DNA sequence is TGTGCCAGCAGCTTTGGCCAGGGGGGCACAGATACGCAGTATTTT.